This TCR beta chain was sequenced during a study of T cells after posttransplantation cyclophosphamide. Some clones are missing from TCRdb's copy, which holds only in-frame ones; the method was immunoSEQ multiplex PCR. This sample has under 25,000 clones, each found more than once. This clone has just a few counts. Its antigen is still unknown. Study conclusions and caveats: Donor-recipient repertoire similarity was low at 1-2 months, rising over year one.

CDR1 is SGHDT and CDR2 is YYEEEE in the germline V gene. Germline trimming cut 0 bases from V and 9 bases from J; bases unmatched to any gene: 7. This CDR3 is 16 amino acids long. The rearrangement joins TRBV5-6 to TRBJ2-1; 12 bases line up with TRBD2. Sequencing used PBMCs. The sequence derives from a woman aged 55-70 years in good health, CMV-negative, and a related stem cell transplant donor. The CDR3 DNA follows: TGTGCCAGCAGCTTGGGGCTAGCGGGAGGGCCGGGTGAGCAGTTCTTC. Its protein product is CASSLGLAGGPGEQFF.